These T cell receptor beta chains were read from a single sample in a study of T cell responses to AZD1222 COVID-19 vaccine. Profiling relied on immunoSEQ multiplex PCR, and the TCRdb table lists in-frame clones only, not all of them. Of tens of thousands of clones in the sample, 90% are singletons; the top ten hold about 5%. Sequenced here: peripheral blood, sampled 28 days after the second AZD1222 dose. The receptors were gathered from an adult who received the AZD1222 COVID-19 vaccine. Both conserved end residues are part of each CDR3. D genes are given only for firm matches.

d_call: .
v_call: TRBV7-9
j_call: TRBJ1-2
cdr3_aa: CASSSPFDYGYTF

d_call: .
v_call: TRBV7-9
j_call: TRBJ2-3
cdr3_aa: CASRSKGGGGTDTQYF

d_call: .
v_call: TRBV5-1
j_call: TRBJ1-2
cdr3_aa: CASSFLSGYHGYTF

d_call: TRBD1
v_call: TRBV10-2
j_call: TRBJ1-1
cdr3_aa: CASSEVGTGGTEAFF

d_call: .
v_call: TRBV9
j_call: TRBJ1-1
cdr3_aa: CASSVGSRGRMNTEAFF

d_call: .
v_call: TRBV14
j_call: TRBJ2-5
cdr3_aa: CASSQANWAGETQYF

d_call: TRBD1
v_call: TRBV9
j_call: TRBJ1-2
cdr3_aa: CASSARDRGLGYTF

d_call: .
v_call: TRBV3-1/TRBV3-2
j_call: TRBJ1-4
cdr3_aa: CASSSHEKLFF

d_call: .
v_call: TRBV19
j_call: TRBJ1-2
cdr3_aa: CASKGGEDYGYTF

d_call: .
v_call: TRBV28
j_call: TRBJ1-6
cdr3_aa: CASSLAGVSPLHF